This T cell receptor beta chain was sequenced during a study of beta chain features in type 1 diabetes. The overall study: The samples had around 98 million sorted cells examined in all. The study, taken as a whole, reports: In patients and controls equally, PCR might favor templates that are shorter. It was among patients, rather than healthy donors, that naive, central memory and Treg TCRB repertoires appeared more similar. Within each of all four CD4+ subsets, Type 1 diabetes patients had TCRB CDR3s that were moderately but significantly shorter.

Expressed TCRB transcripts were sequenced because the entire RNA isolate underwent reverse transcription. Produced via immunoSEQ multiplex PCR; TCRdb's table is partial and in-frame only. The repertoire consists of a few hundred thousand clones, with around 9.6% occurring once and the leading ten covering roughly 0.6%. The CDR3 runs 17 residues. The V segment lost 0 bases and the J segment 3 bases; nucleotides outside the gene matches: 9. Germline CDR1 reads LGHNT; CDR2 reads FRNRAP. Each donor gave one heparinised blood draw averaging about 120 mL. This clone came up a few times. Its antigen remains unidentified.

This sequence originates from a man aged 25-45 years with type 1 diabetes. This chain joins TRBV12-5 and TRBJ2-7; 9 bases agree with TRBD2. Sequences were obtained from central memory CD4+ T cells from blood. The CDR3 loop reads CASGLVLSTSGFYEQYF. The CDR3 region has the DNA TGTGCTAGTGGTTTGGTATTATCGACTAGCGGCTTCTACGAGCAGTACTTC.